Following are 21 T cell receptor beta chains from one sample sequenced in a study of T cell clonotyping in hematopoietic cell transplantation. As for time point: recipient sample about 28 days before transplant, after cytoreduction. The method was immunoSEQ multiplex PCR; TCRdb's version includes in-frame clones alone and lacks a portion of them. The table has fewer than 20,000 clones, roughly 93% seen once; the top ten hold around 2%. The material sequenced was peripheral blood mononuclear cells, taken before stem cell transplant. All receptors derive from a man younger than 35 with biphenotypic leukemia. Some clones in this sample may be carry-over from other donors' samples.

V usage is TRBV6-5 and J usage is TRBJ2-7; 9 bases fit TRBD1. The CDR3 runs 16 residues. Trimming cost V 4 bases and J 0 bases; bases outside gene matches: 7. Germline CDR1 reads MNHEY; CDR2 reads SVGAGI. The CDR3 DNA reads TGTGCCAGCAGTTCCACAGGGGGCGCACCCTCCTACGAGCAGTACTTC. Translated: CASSSTGGAPSYEQYF.

J is TRBJ1-1 and V is TRBV25-1; D gene ambiguous. The V end lost 1 base, the J end lost 0 bases, and 3 bases lay between the germline ends. The CDR3 sequence is 13 residues long. CDR1 is MGHDK and CDR2 is SYGVNS in the germline V gene. DNA of the CDR3: TGTGCCAGCAGTGAATTGTTGAACACTGAAGCTTTCTTT. It encodes CASSELLNTEAFF.

The J gene is TRBJ1-1, the V gene TRBV6-5; D unresolved. CDR1 is MNHEY, CDR2 SVGAGI, per germline. V gave up 7 bases and J gave up 0 bases, with 9 bases separating them. The CDR3 is made up of 13 amino acids. The CDR3 region is CASKIGMNTEAFF. In DNA form, the CDR3 reads TGTGCCAGCAAAATCGGTATGAACACTGAAGCTTTCTTT.

This clone was recorded only once. The DNA of the CDR3 is TGTGCCAGCAGCGGCCCGGGACAGGGCTACGAGCAGTACTTC. Translation: CASSGPGQGYEQYF. The chain couples TRBV7-8 to TRBJ2-7; 9 bases are shared with TRBD1. CDR1 SGHVS and CDR2 FQNEAQ come from the germline V gene. This CDR3 spans 14 amino acids. The junction had 5 bases not matched to a gene; V was cut back by 5 bases and J by 3 bases. The full variable domain, with the rest looked up from reference TRBV7-8 and TRBJ2-7, is GAGVSQSPRYKVAKRGQDVALRCDPISGHVSLFWYQQALGQGPEFLTYFQNEAQLDKSGLPSDRFFAERPEGSVSTLKIQRTQQEDSAVYLCASSGPGQGYEQYFGPGTRLTVT.

The CDR3 here is CASSYLRNTEAFF. The DNA of the CDR3 is TGTGCCAGCAGTTACTTACGGAACACTGAAGCTTTCTTT. The chain combines TRBV6-5 with TRBJ1-1; D uncertain. V was shortened by 1 base and J by 1 base, with 4 bases between the two germline ends. CDR3 length equals 13 residues. Germline CDR1 is MNHEY and CDR2 is SVGAGI.

This chain uses TRBV19 with TRBJ2-7, with D possibly matching TRBD2 (6 bases). V dropped 3 bases and J dropped 5 bases, with 17 bases sitting between them. Germline CDR1 is LNHDA and CDR2 is SQIVND (reference sequence). The CDR3 is 15 residues long. In DNA form, the CDR3 reads TGTGCCAGTAGTATCCGGGACTCTCTCGCCGACGAGCAGTACTTC. Protein sequence: CASSIRDSLADEQYF.

V usage is TRBV2 and J usage is TRBJ1-1, with TRBD1 matching 8 bases. Per germline, CDR1 SNHLY and CDR2 FYNNEI. The ends lost 6 bases at V and 4 bases at J; junction bases unmatched: 1. The CDR3 totals 12 residues. CDR3 region: CASRTGVTEAFF. The DNA for the CDR3 is TGTGCCAGCAGGACAGGGGTCACTGAAGCTTTCTTT. Variable domain in full (rest from reference TRBV2 and TRBJ1-1): EPEVTQTPSHQVTQMGQEVILRCVPISNHLYFYWYRQILGQKVEFLVSFYNNEISEKSEIFDDQFSVERPDGSNFTLKIRSTKLEDSAMYFCASRTGVTEAFFGQGTRLTVV.

The V gene is TRBV30, the J gene TRBJ2-1, with TRBD2 matching over 9 bases. Germline CDR1 is GTSNPN and CDR2 is SVGIG (reference sequence). This CDR3 is built from 13 residues. Trimming at V came to 5 bases and at J to 2 bases, leaving 1 base not matched to a gene. CDR3 region: CAWASGAYNEQFF. CDR3 in DNA: TGTGCCTGGGCTAGCGGGGCCTACAATGAGCAGTTCTTC.

J is TRBJ2-5 and V is TRBV4-1, with D possibly being TRBD2 (6 bases). The CDR3 spans 15 residues. V gave up 3 bases and J gave up 5 bases, with 16 bases separating them. Per germline, CDR1 MGHRA and CDR2 YSYEKL. CDR3 sequence reads: CASSQGITSYETQYF. CDR3 coding DNA: TGCGCCAGCAGCCAGGGGATAACTAGCTATGAGACCCAGTACTTC.

CDR3 loop: CSVDVQGDYEQYF. CDR3 nucleotide sequence: TGCAGCGTTGATGTGCAGGGGGACTACGAGCAGTACTTC. V usage is TRBV29-1 and J usage is TRBJ2-7; 7 bases agree with TRBD1. Per germline, CDR1 SQVTM and CDR2 ANQGSEA. This CDR3 has 13 amino acids. The V gene end was trimmed by 3 bases and the J gene end by 3 bases; junction bases not matched to a gene: 5.

Here the CDR3 DNA reads TGTGCCTGGAGTCGGGAGACTAGGAAGTATTTT. Amino acids: CAWSRETRKYF. V is TRBV30 and J is TRBJ2-3, with a tentative D call TRBD2 (6 bases). CDR3 length: 11 amino acids. Germline loops: CDR1 GTSNPN, CDR2 SVGIG (reference sequence). The V end was cut by 2 bases, the J end by 13 bases, with 13 bases between.

This chain's CDR3 is CASSQEGARWDTQYF. The CDR3 nucleotides are TGCGCCAGCAGCCAAGAGGGAGCTAGATGGGATACGCAGTATTTT. The V gene is TRBV4-1, the J gene TRBJ2-3, with D possibly matching TRBD2 (5 bases). The CDR3 has 15 residues. Trimming stripped 0 bases from V and 6 bases from J, with 13 bases between. Germline assignment: CDR1 MGHRA and CDR2 YSYEKL.

J is TRBJ1-1 and V is TRBV7-9, with D perhaps matching TRBD1 (6 bases). This CDR3 is built from 15 residues. Trimming took 5 bases from V and 3 from J, leaving 16 bases between them. Germline CDR1 reads SEHNR; CDR2 reads FQNEAQ (reference sequence). The CDR3 loop is CASSIGWEGDTEAFF. CDR3 nucleotide sequence: TGTGCCAGCAGCATCGGCTGGGAGGGGGACACTGAAGCTTTCTTT.

The chain couples TRBV4-1 to TRBJ2-7; 11 bases fit TRBD2. Germline assignment: CDR1 MGHRA and CDR2 YSYEKL. This CDR3 spans 16 amino acids. The ends lost 5 bases at V and 0 bases at J; junction bases unmatched: 6. This CDR3 is CASSSWTSGPSYEQYF. The CDR3 DNA is TGCGCCAGCAGCTCCTGGACTAGCGGGCCCTCCTACGAGCAGTACTTC.

This clone was seen a single time. V is TRBV5-1 and J is TRBJ2-7, with TRBD1 identical over 8 bases. With 4 bases clipped from V and 2 bases from J, the junction kept 5 bases outside the gene matches. The germline CDR1 and CDR2 sequences are SGHRS and YFSETQ. The CDR3 consists of 14 residues. CDR3 DNA: TGCGCCAGCAGCCTAGGACAGGGCCCCTACGAGCAGTACTTC. Its translation: CASSLGQGPYEQYF.

The chain carries TRBV19 and TRBJ1-6; tentative D call: TRBD1 (6 bases). Germline assignment: CDR1 LNHDA and CDR2 SQIVND (reference sequence). Trimming removed 4 bases at V and 7 bases at J, with 8 bases between. The CDR3 is 13 residues long. CDR3 in DNA: TGTGCCAGTAGTAGACAGGAGAATTCACCCCTCCACTTT. The encoded protein is CASSRQENSPLHF.

The rearrangement uses TRBV5-6 and TRBJ2-7; no reliable D call. Germline-derived CDR1 and CDR2 are SGHDT and YYEEEE. Trimming took off 2 bases at V and 3 bases at J, with 12 bases between the two ends. CDR3 size: 14 residues. The chain's CDR3 is CASSLGRSYYEQYF. For the CDR3, the DNA is TGTGCCAGCAGCTTAGGGCGATCGTACTACGAGCAGTACTTC.

The gene calls are TRBV29-1 and TRBJ2-7, with D possibly called TRBD1 or TRBD2 (6 bases each). Germline CDR1 SQVTM, CDR2 ANQGSEA. The CDR3 runs to 13 residues. Deletions cut 5 bases from V and 4 bases from J, with 15 bases between. The CDR3 region has the DNA TGCAGCGTTCGCGGGGACATACATTACGAGCAGTACTTC. Protein sequence: CSVRGDIHYEQYF.

This clone has a single count. V and J are TRBV27 and TRBJ1-5, with a weak D call TRBD1 (5 bases). Trimming shortened V by 5 bases and J by 4 bases, and 9 bases separated the two germline ends. The CDR3 spans 13 residues. Germline V lookup: CDR1 MNHEY, CDR2 SMNVEV (reference sequence). The CDR3 coding sequence is TGTGCCAGCAGTCTGGCAGGGAATCAGCCCCAGCATTTT. Its translation is CASSLAGNQPQHF.

The chain employs TRBV6-5 and TRBJ1-2; D perhaps matches TRBD1 (5 bases). V lost 2 bases, J lost 4 bases, and 8 bases lay in between. Germline assignment: CDR1 MNHEY and CDR2 SVGAGI. The CDR3 extends over 13 amino acids. The CDR3 DNA follows: TGTGCCAGCAGTTACCGGGGGGGCTATGGCTACACCTTC. It specifies CASSYRGGYGYTF.

This chain connects TRBV5-1 to TRBJ1-1; no clear D gene. CDR1 and CDR2 (germline): SGHRS, YFSETQ. This CDR3 is built from 14 residues. Trimming cost V 2 bases and J 5 bases, with 13 bases left between them. CDR3 sequence (DNA): TGCGCCAGCAGCTTAGTCGGCTACGGGACTGAAGCTTTCTTT. It specifies CASSLVGYGTEAFF.